Below are 28 T cell receptor beta chains sequenced from a single sample in a study of beta chain features in type 1 diabetes. The sequenced template was cDNA made from the entire isolated RNA. The assay was immunoSEQ multiplex PCR, and TCRdb's table has in-frame clones only and misses some. The sample lists 900,000 or so clones; about a sixth were seen once. Sequencing input: naive CD4+ T cells from blood. The receptors were gathered from a young woman in good health.

This clone was detected only a few times. CDR3 bases: TGTGCCAGCTCTCAAGGGGGCGCGGGAACTGAAGCTTTCTTT. Protein: CASSQGGAGTEAFF. The chain recombines TRBV18 with TRBJ1-1; 7 bases align to TRBD1. The germline V gene has CDR1 KGHSH and CDR2 LQKENI. With V trimmed by 6 bases and J by 5 bases, 9 bases remained unmatched. The CDR3 runs 14 residues.

The CDR3 sequence is CASSPQSLRNEQFF. The CDR3, as DNA: TGTGCCAGCTCACCACAGTCCCTCCGCAATGAGCAGTTCTTC. The chain carries TRBV18 and TRBJ2-1; D uncertain. The V end lost 1 base, the J end lost 6 bases, and 10 bases lay between the germline ends. The CDR3 is made up of 14 amino acids. The germline CDR1 and CDR2 sequences are KGHSH and LQKENI.

V gene TRBV28 combines with J gene TRBJ2-1; 9 bases map to TRBD2. The CDR3 has 12 amino acids. Trimming removed 8 bases from V and 8 bases from J; junction bases left unmatched: 4. The germline CDR1 and CDR2 sequences are MDHEN and SYDVKM. CDR3 nucleotide sequence: TGTGCCAGCGGACTAGCGTCGGATGAGCAGTTCTTC. This codes for CASGLASDEQFF.

J is TRBJ2-1 and V is TRBV7-3; the match to TRBD2 covers 10 bases. The CDR3 runs to 15 residues. With 4 bases clipped from V and 3 bases from J, the junction kept 3 bases outside the gene matches. The germline V gene encodes CDR1 SGHTA and CDR2 FQGTGA. CDR3 sequence: CASSSGTSDYNEQFF. The CDR3 DNA reads TGTGCCAGCAGCTCCGGGACTAGCGACTACAATGAGCAGTTCTTC.

This sequence joins TRBV4-3 and TRBJ2-3; 10 nucleotides line up with TRBD2. The CDR3 runs 17 residues. Germline CDR1 reads LGHNA; CDR2 reads YSLEER. V lost 3 bases to trimming and J lost 0 bases; unmatched junction nucleotides: 6. The CDR3 spells CASSQWTSGSSTDTQYF. The CDR3 nucleotides read TGCGCCAGCAGCCAGTGGACTAGCGGATCTAGCACAGATACGCAGTATTTT.

This clone was counted a few times. The V and J genes are TRBV9 and TRBJ2-5, with 13 nucleotides matching TRBD2. V lost 3 bases, J lost 5 bases, and 4 bases stayed unmatched. CDR1 and CDR2 from the germline V gene are SGDLS and YYNGEE. There are 15 residues in the CDR3. CDR3 in amino acids: CASSGTSGSWETQYF. The DNA of the CDR3 is TGTGCCAGCAGCGGGACTAGCGGGAGTTGGGAGACCCAGTACTTC.

In this sample, this clone turned up a few times. The J gene is TRBJ2-4, the V gene TRBV28; 9 nucleotides agree with TRBD1. The CDR3 consists of 15 residues. CDR1 is MDHEN, CDR2 SYDVKM, per germline. Trimming took 4 bases from V and 3 from J; bases not matched to a gene: 4. The CDR3 DNA is TGTGCCAGCAGTTCGACAGGGGGGGTCAAAAACATTCAGTACTTC. This gives the protein CASSSTGGVKNIQYF.

This clone was observed a few times. This chain links TRBV7-3 with TRBJ2-7; maybe TRBD2 (6 bases). The CDR3 covers 13 residues. V lost 2 bases and J lost 7, with 12 bases in between. Germline CDR1 and CDR2: SGHTA and FQGTGA. The CDR3 nucleotides read TGTGCCAGCAGCTTATCCGGGAGAGGAGAGCAGTACTTC. Its protein is CASSLSGRGEQYF. The full variable domain, rest sourced from reference TRBV7-3 and TRBJ2-7, is GAGVSQTPSNKVTEKGKYVELRCDPISGHTALYWYRQSLGQGPEFLIYFQGTGAADDSGLPNDRFFAVRPEGSVSTLKIQRTERGDSAVYLCASSLSGRGEQYFGPGTRLTVT.

The rearrangement uses TRBV19 and TRBJ1-2; perhaps TRBD1 as D (6 bases). CDR1 and CDR2 (germline): LNHDA, SQIVND (reference sequence). V lost 5 bases and J 4 bases, leaving 17 bases between the germline ends. This CDR3 region has 15 residues. CDR3 DNA: TGTGCCAGTAGTCGGTCGGGGGGCGCGATCTATGGCTACACCTTC. Its translation is CASSRSGGAIYGYTF.

The chain uses TRBV9 and TRBJ2-3, with D maybe TRBD1 (6 bases). Germline assignment: CDR1 SGDLS and CDR2 YYNGEE. The V end was cut by 4 bases, the J end by 4 bases, with 16 bases between. The CDR3 runs 15 residues. CDR3 nucleotides: TGTGCCAGCAGCCCCAGTGGGGGCGACGCAGATACGCAGTATTTT. This translates into CASSPSGGDADTQYF.

V and J are TRBV7-9 and TRBJ2-2; D ambiguous. Germline V CDR1 and CDR2: SEHNR, FQNEAQ (reference sequence). This CDR3 spans 17 amino acids. The V end lost 1 base, the J end lost 3 bases, and 15 bases lay between the germline ends. CDR3 DNA: TGTGCCAGCAGCTTAGTTGGCCAGACGACTGACACCGGGGAGCTGTTTTTT. Amino acids: CASSLVGQTTDTGELFF.

This clone was seen a handful of times. The chain recombines TRBV28 with TRBJ1-5, with unresolved D. Trimming left V 7 bases short and J 0 bases short, with 16 bases between. CDR1 and CDR2 (germline): MDHEN, SYDVKM. CDR3 size: 16 residues. CDR3 in amino acids: CASTRPGIGSNQPQHF. The CDR3 coding sequence is TGTGCCAGCACCCGCCCCGGTATTGGTAGCAATCAGCCCCAGCATTTT.

This rearrangement joins TRBV9 to TRBJ2-3; 11 nucleotides agree with TRBD2. There are 19 residues in the CDR3. J was trimmed by 5 bases and V by 3 bases; bases with no gene match: 17. Per germline, CDR1 SGDLS and CDR2 YYNGEE. The CDR3 sequence is CASSEGVASGRSLRDTQYF. CDR3 nucleotide sequence: TGTGCCAGCAGCGAGGGGGTGGCTAGCGGGAGGAGTTTGCGAGATACGCAGTATTTT.

This clone was counted only a few times. V usage is TRBV10-3 and J usage is TRBJ2-2; D is unresolved. Trimming removed 5 bases at V and 4 bases at J, with 5 bases between. The CDR3 has 12 amino acids. Germline V CDR1 and CDR2: ENHRY, SYGVKD. Here the CDR3 reads CAISSGTGELFF. CDR3 nucleotides: TGTGCCATCAGTTCCGGCACCGGGGAGCTGTTTTTT.

The chain couples TRBV6-1 to TRBJ1-5; 7 positions match TRBD1. The V gene end was trimmed by 6 bases and the J gene end by 7 bases; junction bases not matched to a gene: 12. CDR3 length: 15 amino acids. Germline values: CDR1 MNHNS, CDR2 SASEGT. CDR3 sequence reads: CASRDRSGLRQPQHF. The CDR3 DNA sequence: TGTGCCAGCAGGGACAGGTCTGGGCTTCGGCAGCCCCAGCATTTT.

This clone came up a few times. The V call is TRBV7-6, the J call TRBJ2-5; TRBD1 matches at 7 bases. The J segment lost 3 bases and the V segment lost 6 bases, leaving 4 bases of the junction unmatched. The CDR3 spans 13 residues. CDR1 is SGHVS and CDR2 is FNYEAQ in the germline V gene. In DNA, the CDR3 is TGTGCCAGCAGGCCGACAGGGAAAGAGACCCAGTACTTC. Its translation: CASRPTGKETQYF.

The J gene is TRBJ2-1, the V gene TRBV5-1; D is unresolved. There are 14 residues in the CDR3. Per the germline V gene, CDR1 is SGHRS and CDR2 is YFSETQ. V was trimmed by 6 bases and J by 0 bases, leaving 10 bases between them. The CDR3 DNA sequence: TGCGCCAGCAAAGTCCAAAGCTCCTACAATGAGCAGTTCTTC. As protein: CASKVQSSYNEQFF.

This clone has just a few counts. The sample holds other DNA sequences that translate to the same CDR3. The rearrangement links TRBV5-4 to TRBJ2-3; 7 bases map to TRBD2. The CDR3 totals 13 residues. V shed 1 base and J 5 bases; nucleotides not matched to a gene: 1. Looked up from germline, CDR1 is SGHNT and CDR2 is YYREEE (reference sequence). For the CDR3, the DNA is TGTGCCAGCAGCTTGTCGGGGGGAGATACGCAGTATTTT. Translation: CASSLSGGDTQYF.

The chain joins TRBV5-6 to TRBJ1-1; D is undetermined. Between the trimmed V and J ends, which lost 4 bases and 7 bases, there was a span of 20 bases. The CDR3 is 15 amino acids. CDR1 and CDR2 (germline): SGHDT, YYEEEE. DNA for the CDR3: TGTGCCAGCAGCCACTTAAGCCGACAAACCGTTGAAGCTTTCTTT. Its protein is CASSHLSRQTVEAFF.

The V call is TRBV15, the J call TRBJ2-3; D is perhaps TRBD2 (5 bases). The CDR3 length is 15 residues. Per the germline V gene, CDR1 is LNHNV and CDR2 is YYDKDF (reference sequence). V was trimmed by 1 base and J by 0 bases, leaving 8 bases between them. CDR3: CATSRGLASTDTQYF. CDR3 in DNA: TGTGCCACCAGCAGAGGGCTAGCTAGCACAGATACGCAGTATTTT.

The chain links TRBV7-9 to TRBJ1-2; possible D gene TRBD1, 5 bases. Between the trimmed V and J ends, which lost 0 bases and 6 bases, there was a span of 20 bases. This CDR3 has 17 residues. CDR1 and CDR2 (germline): SEHNR, FQNEAQ (reference sequence). CDR3 amino acids: CASSLALMGDGSDGYTF. In DNA, the CDR3 is TGTGCCAGCAGCTTAGCGCTAATGGGGGATGGAAGTGATGGCTACACCTTC.

V and J are TRBV7-3 and TRBJ2-3, with TRBD2 as a possible D gene (5 bases). The CDR3 runs 14 residues. The germline gives CDR1 SGHTA, CDR2 FQGTGA. V dropped 10 bases and J dropped 3 bases, with 17 bases sitting between them. The CDR3 nucleotides are TGTGCCACCCTAAAGGGAGTCAGTACAGATACGCAGTATTTT. Its translation: CATLKGVSTDTQYF.

This chain joins TRBV6-1 and TRBJ1-5, with D perhaps TRBD1 (5 bases). This CDR3 is built from 14 residues. V lost 7 bases to trimming and J lost 4 bases, with 14 bases between them. Germline V gives CDR1 MNHNS, CDR2 SASEGT. As DNA, the CDR3 is TGTGCCAGCACTAGGGACGGAGGAAATCAGCCCCAGCATTTT. This sequence encodes CASTRDGGNQPQHF.

The rearrangement links TRBV15 to TRBJ2-1; the match to TRBD2 covers 9 bases. The CDR3 runs to 15 residues. Germline V gives CDR1 LNHNV, CDR2 YYDKDF (reference sequence). Trimming took 3 bases from V and 5 from J; bases not matched to a gene: 5. The CDR3 spells CATSSRLAADNEQFF. The CDR3 nucleotides are TGTGCCACCAGCAGCAGACTAGCGGCAGACAATGAGCAGTTCTTC.

The chain employs TRBV4-3 and TRBJ1-2; 9 nucleotides match TRBD1. Germline assignment: CDR1 LGHNA and CDR2 YSLEER. The V gene end was trimmed by 2 bases and the J gene end by 5 bases; junction bases not matched to a gene: 9. This CDR3 contains 16 residues. This CDR3 is CASSQNRGQVYYGYTF. CDR3 coding DNA: TGCGCCAGCAGCCAAAACAGGGGGCAAGTTTATTATGGCTACACCTTC.

J is TRBJ2-1 and V is TRBV7-3; 9 bases are a match to TRBD2. The junction had 10 bases not matched to a gene; V was cut back by 2 bases and J by 8 bases. The CDR3 spans 16 residues. Germline V gives CDR1 SGHTA, CDR2 FQGTGA. CDR3 residues: CASSLGGRAEFHEQFF. CDR3 bases: TGTGCCAGCAGCTTAGGCGGGAGGGCCGAGTTCCATGAGCAGTTCTTC.

The chain is built from TRBV7-2 and TRBJ2-2; 9 nucleotides line up with TRBD2. The length of the CDR3 is 14 residues. Germline CDR1 is SGHTA and CDR2 is FQGNSA. The ends lost 5 bases at V and 7 bases at J; junction bases unmatched: 5. The CDR3 sequence: CASSRSGSGGELFF. DNA for the CDR3: TGTGCCAGCAGCCGTAGCGGGAGCGGCGGGGAGCTGTTTTTT. The variable domain in full, with the rest retrieved from reference TRBV7-2 and TRBJ2-2, is GAGVSQSPSNKVTEKGKDVELRCDPISGHTALYWYRQSLGQGLEFLIYFQGNSAPDKSGLPSDRFSAERTGGSVSTLTIQRTQQEDSAVYLCASSRSGSGGELFFGEGSRLTVL.

This chain connects TRBV6-1 to TRBJ2-3, with TRBD2 matching 10 bases. Germline trimming cut 9 bases from V and 2 bases from J; bases unmatched to any gene: 2. Looked up from germline, CDR1 is MNHNS and CDR2 is SASEGT. This CDR3 has 13 residues. DNA for the CDR3: TGTGCCAGAGGACTAGCGGTCACAGATACGCAGTATTTT. Translated: CARGLAVTDTQYF.